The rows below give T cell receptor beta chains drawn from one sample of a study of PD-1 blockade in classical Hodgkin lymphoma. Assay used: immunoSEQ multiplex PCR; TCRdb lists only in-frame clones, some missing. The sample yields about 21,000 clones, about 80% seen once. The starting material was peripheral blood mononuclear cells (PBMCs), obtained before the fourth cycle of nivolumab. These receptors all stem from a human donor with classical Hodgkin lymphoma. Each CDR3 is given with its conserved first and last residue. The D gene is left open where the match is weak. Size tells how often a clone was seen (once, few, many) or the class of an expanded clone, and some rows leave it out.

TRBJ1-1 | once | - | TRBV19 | CASSRQNTEAFF | TGTGCCAGTAGTCGACAGAACACTGAAGCTTTCTTT
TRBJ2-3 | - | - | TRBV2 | CASSDSGLYTDTQYF | TGTGCCAGCAGTGATTCGGGACTTTACACAGATACGCAGTATTTT
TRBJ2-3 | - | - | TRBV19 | CASSIGVDTQYF | TGTGCCAGTAGTATAGGGGTAGATACGCAGTATTTT
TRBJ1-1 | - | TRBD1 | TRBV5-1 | CASSYPGGTEAFF | TGCGCCAGCAGTTATCCAGGGGGCACTGAAGCTTTCTTT
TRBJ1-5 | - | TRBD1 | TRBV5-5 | CASSLRQGASSNQPQHF | TGTGCCAGCAGCTTGAGGCAGGGGGCGAGTAGCAATCAGCCCCAGCATTTT
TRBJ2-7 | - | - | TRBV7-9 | CASSDWGQGNYEQYF | TGTGCCAGCAGCGACTGGGGGCAGGGGAACTACGAGCAGTACTTC
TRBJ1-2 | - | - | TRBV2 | CASRGQNYGYTF | TGTGCCAGCAGAGGACAGAACTATGGCTACACCTTC
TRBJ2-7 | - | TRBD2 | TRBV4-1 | CASSQEGTSAYEQYF | TGCGCCAGCAGCCAAGAGGGGACTAGCGCTTACGAGCAGTACTTC
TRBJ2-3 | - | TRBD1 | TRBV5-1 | CASSEGDRGPTDTQYF | TGCGCCAGCAGCGAAGGTGACAGGGGGCCCACAGATACGCAGTATTTT
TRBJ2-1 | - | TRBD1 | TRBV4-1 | CASSLGGTGGLDEQFF | TGCGCCAGCAGCCTCGGTGGGACAGGGGGCCTCGATGAGCAGTTCTTC
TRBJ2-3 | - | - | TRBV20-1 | CSAREFGTQYF | TGCAGTGCTAGAGAATTCGGTACGCAGTATTTT
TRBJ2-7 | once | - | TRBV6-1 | CASRSGYEQYF | TGTGCCAGCAGATCAGGGTACGAGCAGTACTTC
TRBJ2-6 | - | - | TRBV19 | CASSRRETGANVLTF | TGTGCCAGTAGTCGCAGGGAGACTGGGGCCAACGTCCTGACTTTC
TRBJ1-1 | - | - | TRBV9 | CASSAHLRSIKQRDTEAFF | TGTGCCAGCAGCGCTCATCTGAGATCTATCAAACAGAGGGACACTGAAGCTTTCTTT
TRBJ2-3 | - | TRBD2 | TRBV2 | CASRVLAGETDTQYF | TGTGCCAGCAGGGTACTAGCGGGAGAAACAGATACGCAGTATTTT
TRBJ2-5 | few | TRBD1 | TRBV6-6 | CASSNPGQGGTQYF | TGTGCCAGCAGTAACCCGGGACAGGGGGGGACCCAGTACTTC
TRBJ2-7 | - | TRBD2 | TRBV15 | CATSRDLTSGSYEQYF | TGTGCCACCAGCAGAGATCTGACTAGCGGGAGCTACGAGCAGTACTTC
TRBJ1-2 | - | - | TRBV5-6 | CASSPGQFFYGYTF | TGTGCCAGCAGCCCCGGACAGTTTTTCTATGGCTACACCTTC
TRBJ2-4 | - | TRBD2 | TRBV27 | CASSFGLAGAGNIQYF | TGTGCCAGCAGTTTTGGACTAGCGGGAGCTGGGAACATTCAGTACTTC
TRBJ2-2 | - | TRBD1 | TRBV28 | CASSSTTGGAGAGELFF | TGTGCCAGCAGTTCGACAACAGGGGGCGCCGGGGCCGGGGAGCTGTTTTTT
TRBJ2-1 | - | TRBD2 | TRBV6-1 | CASRIKAGSPNEQFF | TGTGCCAGCCGGATTAAAGCGGGAAGTCCCAATGAGCAGTTCTTC
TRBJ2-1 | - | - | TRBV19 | CASSIGGGVNNEQFF | TGTGCCAGTAGTATTGGGGGCGGGGTAAACAATGAGCAGTTCTTC
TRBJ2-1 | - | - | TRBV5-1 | CASSLDGPISAYNEQFF | TGCGCCAGCAGCTTGGATGGCCCGATCAGCGCCTACAATGAGCAGTTCTTC
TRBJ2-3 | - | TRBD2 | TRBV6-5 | CASSYSGLAGGHAQYF | TGTGCCAGCAGTTACTCCGGACTAGCGGGAGGGCATGCGCAGTATTTT
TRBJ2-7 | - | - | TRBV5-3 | CARSREPSPYEQYF | TGTGCCAGAAGCCGGGAACCCTCCCCCTACGAGCAGTACTTC
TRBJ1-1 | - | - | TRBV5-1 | CASSLASVSEEAFF | TGCGCCAGCAGCTTGGCCTCGGTGTCAGAAGAAGCTTTCTTT
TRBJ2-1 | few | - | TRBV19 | CASSTRLEGNEQFF | TGTGCCAGTAGTACCCGACTCGAAGGGAATGAGCAGTTCTTC
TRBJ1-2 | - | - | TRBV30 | CAWRRGGLYGYTF | TGTGCCTGGAGACGAGGGGGACTCTATGGCTACACCTTC
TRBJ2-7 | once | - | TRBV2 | CASSEQGLDEQYF | TGTGCCAGCAGTGAACAGGGTCTCGACGAGCAGTACTTC
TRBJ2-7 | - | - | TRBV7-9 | CASGAGIAYEQYF | TGTGCCAGCGGCGCAGGGATTGCCTACGAGCAGTACTTC
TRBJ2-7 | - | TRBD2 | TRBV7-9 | CASGIAGSYEQYF | TGTGCCAGCGGAATAGCGGGTTCCTACGAGCAGTACTTC
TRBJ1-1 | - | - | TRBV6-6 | CASSYSAGDTEAFF | TGTGCCAGCAGTTACTCGGCGGGGGACACTGAAGCTTTCTTT
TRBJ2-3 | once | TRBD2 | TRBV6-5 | CASNPPGLGVSTQYF | TGTGCCAGCAATCCGCCGGGACTAGGGGTCTCTACGCAGTATTTT
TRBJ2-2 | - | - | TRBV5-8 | CASSPGSRAITGELFF | TGTGCCAGCAGCCCTGGGAGCAGGGCTATCACCGGGGAGCTGTTTTTT
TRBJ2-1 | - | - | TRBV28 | CASSIGYYNEQFF | TGTGCCAGCAGCATTGGTTACTACAATGAGCAGTTCTTC
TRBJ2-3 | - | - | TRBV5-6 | CASNSWGLADTQYF | TGTGCCAGCAACTCTTGGGGGTTAGCAGATACGCAGTATTTT
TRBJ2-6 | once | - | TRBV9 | CASSVAGTKSGANVLTF | TGTGCCAGCAGCGTGGCAGGAACCAAATCTGGGGCCAACGTCCTGACTTTC
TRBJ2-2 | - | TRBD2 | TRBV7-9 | CASSLGGLAGLGNTGELFF | TGTGCCAGCAGCTTAGGTGGACTAGCGGGATTGGGGAACACCGGGGAGCTGTTTTTT
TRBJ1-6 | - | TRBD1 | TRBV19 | CASSTDRSNSPLHF | TGTGCCAGTAGTACGGACAGGAGTAATTCACCCCTCCACTTT
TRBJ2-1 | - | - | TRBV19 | CASRLNGGPRSGRDEQFF | TGTGCCAGTAGGCTCAACGGAGGACCCCGTAGCGGACGGGACGAGCAGTTCTTC
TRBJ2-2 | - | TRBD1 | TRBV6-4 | CASSETGEAGELFF | TGTGCCAGCAGTGAGACAGGGGAAGCCGGGGAGCTGTTTTTT
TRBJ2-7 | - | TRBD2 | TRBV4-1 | CASSQGRTSGSGEQYF | TGCGCCAGCAGCCAAGGAAGGACTAGCGGGAGTGGCGAGCAGTACTTC
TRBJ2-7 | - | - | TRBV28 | CASGSGQGSEQYF | TGTGCCAGCGGTTCTGGGCAGGGCTCCGAGCAGTACTTC
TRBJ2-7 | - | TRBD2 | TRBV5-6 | CASSLWRELAGYEQYF | TGTGCCAGCAGCTTGTGGCGTGAACTAGCGGGCTACGAGCAGTACTTC
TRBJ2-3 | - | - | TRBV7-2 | CASSLSWQEAGFTDTQYF | TGTGCCAGCAGCTTAAGTTGGCAGGAGGCGGGTTTCACAGATACGCAGTATTTT
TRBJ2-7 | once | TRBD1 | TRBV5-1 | CASSLDGQGVSEQYF | TGCGCCAGCAGCTTGGATGGACAGGGGGTATCCGAGCAGTACTTC
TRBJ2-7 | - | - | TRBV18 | CASSPHGDGEQYF | TGTGCCAGCTCACCACACGGGGATGGCGAGCAGTACTTC
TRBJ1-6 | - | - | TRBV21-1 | CARTLGNSPLHF | TGTGCCAGGACTCTGGGGAATTCACCCCTCCACTTT
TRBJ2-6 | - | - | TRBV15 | CATSREGVPRSGANVLTF | TGTGCCACCAGCAGAGAGGGGGTCCCACGCTCTGGGGCCAACGTCCTGACTTTC
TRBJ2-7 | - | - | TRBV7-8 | CASSLGPAGLLEQYF | TGTGCCAGCAGCTTAGGGCCAGCGGGCCTACTCGAGCAGTACTTC
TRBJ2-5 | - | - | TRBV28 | CASSLRGGWTQYF | TGTGCCAGCAGTTTGCGTGGCGGATGGACCCAGTACTTC
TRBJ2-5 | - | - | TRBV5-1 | CASSLGGRGQETQYF | TGCGCCAGCAGCTTGGGGGGCCGGGGACAAGAGACCCAGTACTTC
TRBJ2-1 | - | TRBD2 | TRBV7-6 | CASSATGLAGENEQFF | TGTGCCAGCAGCGCCACGGGACTAGCAGGCGAGAATGAGCAGTTCTTC
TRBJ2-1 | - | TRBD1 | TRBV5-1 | CASSSMTGGSNEQFF | TGCGCCAGCAGCTCTATGACAGGGGGTAGCAATGAGCAGTTCTTC
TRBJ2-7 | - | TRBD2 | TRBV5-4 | CASSPGGLALTYEQYF | TGTGCCAGCAGCCCGGGGGGACTAGCGTTAACCTACGAGCAGTACTTC
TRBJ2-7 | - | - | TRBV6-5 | CASSYSRGQGYEQYF | TGTGCCAGCAGTTACTCCCGGGGGCAGGGTTACGAGCAGTACTTC
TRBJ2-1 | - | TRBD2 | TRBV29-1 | CSANLAGVAYNEQFF | TGCAGCGCGAACCTAGCGGGAGTGGCCTACAATGAGCAGTTCTTC